This entry lists 9 T cell receptor beta chains sequenced from one sample in a study of T-cell memory formation after mild COVID-19 (dated by TCRdb to the early 2020s). The library came from 5' RACE. Sequencer: Illumina NovaSeq 6000. TCRdb itself trimmed the public reads at Q25 with fastp, ran MiXCR and retained productive beta chains. One record per CDR3 amino acid sequence lists the most common genes and DNA. This sample comprises 300,000 to 400,000 distinct CDR3 sequences, 25% to 30% of them detected only once. Less than 15% of the sample goes to the ten largest clones. Sample: PBMCs or a T cell subset sorted from them (not recorded which). The receptors derive from an adult woman who had mild COVID-19 (a few samples of this study predate the infection). The sample titles of this study are shuffled in the database, so cell type and time point are left out; the donor was told from shared clones.

J is TRBJ2-7 and V is TRBV5-1; 8 positions agree with TRBD1. J was trimmed by 5 bases and V by 4 bases; bases with no gene match: 8. The CDR3 sequence is 14 residues long. The germline CDR1 and CDR2 sequences are SGHRS and YFSETQ. CDR3 loop: CASSPGQAGHEQYF. CDR3 in DNA: TGCGCCAGCAGCCCGGGACAGGCGGGCCACGAGCAGTACTTC. Combining the CDR3 with reference TRBV5-1 and TRBJ2-7 gives the whole variable domain KAGVTQTPRYLIKTRGQQVTLSCSPISGHRSVSWYQQTPGQGLQFLFEYFSETQRNKGNFPGRFSGRQFSNSRSEMNVSTLELGDSALYLCASSPGQAGHEQYFGPGTRLTVT.

The chain recombines TRBV6-1 with TRBJ2-7; TRBD1 matches 8 bases. Germline V gives CDR1 MNHNS, CDR2 SASEGT. V lost 2 bases and J lost 4; bases outside the gene matches: 7. The CDR3 loop spans 15 amino acids. For the CDR3, the DNA is TGTGCCAGCAGTGAACCGGGACAGGACGCGTACGAGCAGTACTTC. It translates to CASSEPGQDAYEQYF.

This clonotype was counted a single time. The chain employs TRBV29-1 and TRBJ2-1, with no clear D. Germline V gene lookup returns CDR1 SQVTM and CDR2 ANQGSEA. V was cut by 8 bases and J by 2 bases, with 10 bases left in between. This CDR3 is 12 amino acids long. CDR3 amino acids: CSLRWAYNEQFF. CDR3 DNA: TGCAGCCTTCGGTGGGCCTACAATGAGCAGTTCTTC.

This clonotype was detected only once. The chain employs TRBV2 and TRBJ1-1, with a weak D call TRBD1 (5 bases). In germline, CDR1 is SNHLY, CDR2 FYNNEI. The CDR3 loop spans 16 amino acids. Trimming removed 6 bases from V and 4 bases from J, with 21 bases in between. CDR3 region: CASSVGLGAPRTEAFF. CDR3 DNA: TGTGCCAGCAGCGTAGGTCTAGGGGCGCCGCGCACTGAAGCTTTCTTT.

This clonotype was seen more than once but under ten times. The J gene is TRBJ2-2, the V gene TRBV15, with D possibly TRBD1 on 6 matching bases. The CDR3 totals 13 residues. Trimming removed 6 bases from V and 4 bases from J, with 9 bases in between. The V gene's germline CDR1 is LNHNV and CDR2 YYDKDF (reference sequence). In DNA form, the CDR3 reads TGTGCCACCAGTAAGGACAGCACCGGGGAGCTGTTTTTT. Encoded protein: CATSKDSTGELFF.

This chain links TRBV12-3 or TRBV12-4 with TRBJ2-7; TRBD2 matches 9 bases. CDR3 length: 15 amino acids. V lost 6 bases, J lost 2 bases, and 8 bases stayed unmatched. The CDR3: CASSRWTSEAYEQYF. The CDR3, as DNA: TGTGCCAGCAGCCGATGGACTAGCGAAGCCTACGAGCAGTACTTC.

In its sample, this clonotype was seen many times. The chain couples TRBV7-8 to TRBJ2-3, with D tentatively TRBD2 (5 bases). Trimming shortened V by 6 bases and J by 3 bases, and 19 bases separated the two germline ends. The CDR3 covers 16 residues. CDR1 is SGHVS and CDR2 is FQNEAQ in the germline V gene. The CDR3 nucleotides read TGTGCCAGCAGTCCAAACGCGGGCCAAAAGACAGATACGCAGTATTTT. It translates to CASSPNAGQKTDTQYF.

This clonotype occurred a few times. The chain recombines TRBV29-1 with TRBJ2-1; D tentatively fits TRBD1 or TRBD2 (5 bases each). This CDR3 comprises 11 residues. Per germline, CDR1 SQVTM and CDR2 ANQGSEA. The V end lost 6 bases, the J end lost 7 bases, and 10 bases lay between the germline ends. The CDR3 reads CSVGDRNEQFF. The CDR3, as DNA: TGCAGCGTCGGGGACCGAAATGAGCAGTTCTTC.

The CDR3 coding sequence is TGTGCCAGCAGCCCCGGACTAGCGGGAGGCCCCCTCCAAGAGACCCAGTACTTC. This sequence encodes CASSPGLAGGPLQETQYF. The chain couples TRBV7-3 to TRBJ2-5, with 14 bases fitting TRBD2. V lost 5 bases, J lost 1 base, and 9 bases stayed unmatched. Looked up from germline, CDR1 is SGHTA and CDR2 is FQGTGA. The CDR3 totals 18 residues.